Sequencing of this T cell receptor (beta chain) was carried out in a study of blood T cell repertoires in COVID-19. In the study overall: From the United States, Italy and Spain came samples of acute and convalescent COVID-19.

Some clones are missing from TCRdb's copy, which holds only in-frame ones; the method was immunoSEQ multiplex PCR. Among more than 150,000 clones listed, 82% were seen once. The participants were between about 18 and 90 years old and came from fewer than 25 US areas. Participant reports of clinical history set cohort assignment. Cohort 3 recovered donors had two negative PCRs, clearance, or symptom resolution. The receptor comes from a man aged 45-60 years who had recovered from COVID-19. Sequencing input: PBMCs or T cells enriched from blood (not recorded which).

CDR3: CASSFQGTEAFF. DNA of the CDR3: TGTGCCAGCAGCTTTCAGGGCACTGAAGCTTTCTTT. The chain joins TRBV5-6 to TRBJ1-1; TRBD1 might be the D (5 bases). CDR1 SGHDT and CDR2 YYEEEE come from the germline V gene. V shed 2 bases and J shed 4 bases, with 6 bases lying between them. The CDR3 is made up of 12 amino acids.